The clone carrying this T cell receptor beta chain has a count of ten or more. Antigen specificity is unknown. V lost 5 bases and J lost 6, with 9 bases in between. The CDR3 contains 12 residues. This entry belongs to a study of T cells after yellow fever vaccination. Study-wide results and caveats: Abundant clonotypes from the bulk population could contaminate FACS-sorted repertoires.

TCRdb redid the calling of the 5' RACE reads with MiXCR, one entry per CDR3 protein. The sample holds approximately 550,000 distinct CDR3 sequences; roughly a fifth are singletons and the top ten take approximately 14%. The sample consisted of PBMCs, taken 15 days after the yellow fever booster vaccination. This rearrangement joins TRBV5-3 to TRBJ2-1; D is uncertain. TRBV5-3 is treated as an ORF (open reading frame) with a function not yet certain. This TCR came from a young man who received the YFV17D yellow fever vaccine. The CDR3 loop is CARRTAFNEQFF. Written as DNA, the CDR3 is TGTGCCAGAAGAACAGCCTTCAATGAGCAGTTCTTC.